The 22 T cell receptor beta chains listed next were all sequenced from one sample in a study of cytomegalovirus exposure and HLA in healthy donors. The study ran its PCR with 60 Vbeta and 13 Jbeta primers. The repertoire was sequenced with immunoSEQ multiplex PCR; TCRdb's copy has only in-frame clones and lacks some. Of approximately 150,000 clones in the sample, around 80% are singletons; the top ten hold about 15%. Material for sequencing was PBMCs. Receptors originate from a woman in her forties in good health and CMV-seronegative.

CDR3 amino acids: CASSWGGFPEQYF. The CDR3 nucleotides read TGTGCCAGCAGCTGGGGGGGGTTCCCCGAGCAGTACTTC. The chain links TRBV7-9 to TRBJ2-5; 7 bases are shared with TRBD2. The J call is uncertain, as TRBJ2-7 better fits the DNA end. Germline V CDR1 and CDR2: SEHNR, FQNEAQ (reference sequence). The length of the CDR3 is 13 residues.

V and J are TRBV11-3 and TRBJ1-2; D is unclear. This CDR3 spans 13 amino acids. Germline loops: CDR1 SGHNT, CDR2 YENEEA. V lost 7 bases, J lost 2 bases, and 11 bases lay in between. CDR3 in DNA: TGTGCCAGCAAGGTGACGGAGAACTATGGCTACACCTTC. It is translated as CASKVTENYGYTF.

The chain is built from TRBV2 and TRBJ1-2, with 7 bases identical to TRBD1. CDR1 is SNHLY, CDR2 FYNNEI, per germline. This CDR3 region has 15 residues. The CDR3: CAGVGQLVSSKGYTF. The CDR3 DNA reads TGTGCAGGAGTGGGACAGCTGGTGTCATCCAAGGGCTACACCTTC.

As regards this clone: Germline is not matched at one junction end, which may reflect a read error. V gene TRBV7-9 combines with J gene TRBJ2-1; TRBD2 matches at 7 bases. This CDR3 region has 13 residues. CDR1 and CDR2 (germline): SEHNR, FQNEAQ (reference sequence). The CDR3 DNA is TGTTCCAGCAGCAGGGACTATGGCGATGAGCAGTTCTTC. It encodes CSSSRDYGDEQFF. The full variable domain, completed using reference TRBV7-9 and TRBJ2-1, is DTGVSQNPRHKITKRGQNVTFRCDPISEHNRLYWYRQTLGQGPEFLTYFQNEAQLEKSRLLSDRFSAERPKGSFSTLEIQRTEQGDSAMYLCSSSRDYGDEQFFGPGTRLTVL.

This sequence joins TRBV29-1 and TRBJ2-5; perhaps TRBD1 as D (6 bases). The J call may be wrong; the DNA end is better matched by TRBJ2-7. This CDR3 comprises 12 residues. In germline, CDR1 is SQVTM, CDR2 ANQGSEA. In DNA form, the CDR3 reads TGCAGCGTTGAGCCAGGGGACCACGAGCAGTACTTC. As protein: CSVEPGDHEQYF.

The genes are TRBV5-1 and TRBJ2-5; no definite D call. The V gene lost 2 bases and the J gene lost 2 bases, with 4 bases spanning the gap. Germline V lookup: CDR1 SGHRS, CDR2 YFSETQ. The CDR3 is 12 residues long. The CDR3 reads CASSLAQETQYF. As DNA, the CDR3 is TGCGCCAGCAGCTTAGCACAAGAGACCCAGTACTTC.

This chain connects TRBV27 to TRBJ1-4, with D possibly being TRBD1 (6 bases). V was shortened by 4 bases and J by 7 bases, with 16 bases between the two germline ends. The CDR3 sequence is 15 residues long. Germline CDR1 reads MNHEY; CDR2 reads SMNVEV (reference sequence). The CDR3 loop is CASSSLGGLGEKLFF. DNA for the CDR3: TGTGCCAGCAGTTCATTAGGGGGTTTGGGTGAAAAACTGTTTTTT.

This chain joins TRBV11-2 and TRBJ1-1, with D uncertain. The CDR3 is 14 residues long. The germline V gene has CDR1 SGHAT and CDR2 FQNNGV. The V and J ends lost 5 bases and 4 bases respectively, with 14 bases between them. CDR3 region: CASSREGLGTEAFF. CDR3 sequence (DNA): TGTGCCAGCAGCCGGGAGGGTTTGGGCACTGAAGCTTTCTTT.

As concerns this clone: Mismatch with germline at one junction end may stem from a read error. V is TRBV7-9 and J is TRBJ2-7; D may correspond to TRBD1 or TRBD2 (5 bases each). The CDR3 contains 11 residues. Germline V gene lookup returns CDR1 SEHNR and CDR2 FQNEAQ (reference sequence). The CDR3 DNA sequence: TGTTCCAGCAGCTTAGAGGGGTCAGTCCACTTC. Its translation: CSSSLEGSVHF.

The gene calls are TRBV27 and TRBJ2-3, with D possibly matching TRBD2 (5 bases). Germline V lookup: CDR1 MNHEY, CDR2 SMNVEV (reference sequence). The CDR3 totals 14 residues. Between the trimmed V and J ends, which lost 5 bases and 1 base, there was a span of 10 bases. The chain's CDR3 is CASSQEAGTDTQYF. The CDR3 coding sequence is TGTGCCAGCAGTCAGGAAGCGGGCACAGATACGCAGTATTTT.

The chain couples TRBV7-9 to TRBJ2-1; 9 positions agree with TRBD1. Germline V CDR1 and CDR2: SEHNR, FQNEAQ (reference sequence). CDR3 size: 13 residues. Unmatched junction bases numbered 2, after V lost 3 bases and J lost 8 bases. The CDR3 nucleotides are TGTGCCAGCAGCTTGGGACAGGGCTATGAGCAGTTCTTC. It encodes CASSLGQGYEQFF. The variable domain in full, with the rest retrieved from reference TRBV7-9 and TRBJ2-1, is DTGVSQNPRHKITKRGQNVTFRCDPISEHNRLYWYRQTLGQGPEFLTYFQNEAQLEKSRLLSDRFSAERPKGSFSTLEIQRTEQGDSAMYLCASSLGQGYEQFFGPGTRLTVL.

CDR3 nucleotides: TGTGCCAGCACATGGACAGGATTAAGCGGGGAGCTGTTTTTT. Protein: CASTWTGLSGELFF. The chain combines TRBV2 with TRBJ2-2, with 7 positions matching TRBD1. The CDR3 has 14 residues. The V gene's germline CDR1 is SNHLY and CDR2 FYNNEI. Unmatched junction bases numbered 9, after V lost 7 bases and J lost 7 bases.

The DNA for the CDR3 is TGTGCCAGCAGCCAAGATTTCGGCCCTAGGTACGAGCAGTACTTC. This gives the protein CASSQDFGPRYEQYF. The genes are TRBV4-2 and TRBJ2-7; no clear D gene. The CDR3 is 15 amino acids. From germline, CDR1 is LGHNA and CDR2 YNFKEQ. Trimming shortened V by 0 bases and J by 4 bases, and 13 bases separated the two germline ends.

In DNA form, the CDR3 reads TGTGCCAGCAGTTTTGGCAGGTTTAGCAATCAGCCCCAGCATTTT. Its protein product is CASSFGRFSNQPQHF. The chain couples TRBV28 to TRBJ1-5; no definite D call. Germline CDR1 is MDHEN and CDR2 is SYDVKM. Trimming left V 3 bases short and J 0 bases short, with 9 bases between. The CDR3 loop spans 15 amino acids.

The rearrangement links TRBV19 to TRBJ1-4, with a possible D match to TRBD1 (6 bases). CDR1 is LNHDA, CDR2 SQIVND, per germline (reference sequence). The CDR3 consists of 15 residues. V lost 6 bases, J lost 7 bases, and 18 bases lay in between. This CDR3 is CASRRNREGSEKLFF. CDR3 DNA: TGTGCCAGTAGACGGAACAGGGAGGGGAGTGAAAAACTGTTTTTT.

The chain joins TRBV19 to TRBJ1-1; D might be TRBD1 (6 bases). Germline CDR1 is LNHDA and CDR2 is SQIVND (reference sequence). Trimming shortened V by 2 bases and J by 4 bases, and 8 bases separated the two germline ends. The CDR3 extends over 13 amino acids. The CDR3 nucleotides are TGTGCCAGTAGTATAAGCAGGGGCACTGAAGCTTTCTTT. Translation: CASSISRGTEAFF. The full variable domain, with the rest looked up from reference TRBV19 and TRBJ1-1, is DGGITQSPKYLFRKEGQNVTLSCEQNLNHDAMYWYRQDPGQGLRLIYYSQIVNDFQKGDIAEGYSVSREKKESFPLTVTSAQKNPTAFYLCASSISRGTEAFFGQGTRLTVV.

The rearrangement uses TRBV6-5 and TRBJ2-1; D remains ambiguous. Germline V gives CDR1 MNHEY, CDR2 SVGAGI. With 7 bases removed from V and 0 bases from J, the gap between germline ends came to 10 bases. The CDR3 runs 14 residues. The CDR3 sequence is CASKAANSYNEQFF. The CDR3, as DNA: TGTGCCAGCAAGGCGGCAAACTCCTACAATGAGCAGTTCTTC.

This chain links TRBV7-2 with TRBJ2-7, with TRBD2 as a possible D gene (5 bases). This CDR3 has 14 residues. The V and J ends lost 1 base and 2 bases respectively, with 9 bases between them. Germline V gives CDR1 SGHTA, CDR2 FQGNSA. This CDR3 reads CASSLGLSAYEQYF. In DNA, the CDR3 is TGTGCCAGCAGCTTAGGACTATCGGCCTACGAGCAGTACTTC.

The chain couples TRBV19 to TRBJ1-6; 7 bases map to TRBD1. The CDR3 is 14 residues long. V dropped 6 bases and J dropped 6; count of bases not matched to a gene: 5. The germline gives CDR1 LNHDA, CDR2 SQIVND (reference sequence). The CDR3 coding sequence is TGTGCCAGTAGCGACAGGGCGGCTAATTCACCCCTCCACTTT. Its translation is CASSDRAANSPLHF.

This clone was picked up a small number of times. The J gene is TRBJ2-6, the V gene TRBV6-4; 7 nucleotides align to TRBD1. Germline CDR1 reads MRHNA; CDR2 reads SNTAGT. V was pared by 3 bases and J by 2 bases, with 1 base of the junction left unmatched. This CDR3 is built from 15 residues. In DNA, the CDR3 is TGTGCCAGCAGTGAGGGACAGACTGGGGCCAACGTCCTGACTTTC. As protein: CASSEGQTGANVLTF.

This clone was counted a single time. The chain has TRBV28 and TRBJ2-7; the match to TRBD1 covers 7 bases. CDR1 and CDR2 from the germline V gene are MDHEN and SYDVKM. The V gene end was trimmed by 4 bases and the J gene end by 4 bases; junction bases not matched to a gene: 10. CDR3 length equals 15 residues. This CDR3 is CASSSEGAPRYEQYF. The CDR3, as DNA: TGTGCCAGCAGTTCCGAGGGGGCCCCAAGATACGAGCAGTACTTC.

This chain uses TRBV7-9 with TRBJ1-1, with D maybe TRBD1 (6 bases). V dropped 4 bases and J dropped 1 base, with 7 bases sitting between them. Germline CDR1 reads SEHNR; CDR2 reads FQNEAQ (reference sequence). This CDR3 has 13 amino acids. Written as DNA, the CDR3 is TGTGCCAGCAGCTCGGACAGGAACACTGAAGCTTTCTTT. It encodes CASSSDRNTEAFF.